This T cell receptor beta chain originates from a study of blood T cells in healthy people across ages. Germline CDR1 is SGHAT and CDR2 is FQNNGV. The CDR3 has 13 residues. V lost 0 bases, J lost 9 bases, and 9 bases lay in between. Overall study findings and caveats: The study could not conclusively compare naive and antigen-experienced cells, given its unsorted PBMCs. More naive CD4+ cells and higher diversity were found in long-lived than in aged donors.

For the second PCR, which ran for about 6 to 11 cycles, a sample-barcoded 5' primer and a J-beta primer mix were used. TCRdb itself ran the 5' RACE reads through MiXCR, one entry per CDR3 protein. The table lists about 800,000 distinct CDR3 sequences, roughly 25% of them singletons, with 3% to 4.5% in the top ten. In regard to this clonotype: Its specificity is not known.

This sample was shared with a second study, whose subject was T cells of mothers and their children. That study adds: The study obtained over 9 million TCR beta CDR3 reads per mother and about 3 million per child. Mother-child pairs who were related displayed a slightly higher overlap than unrelated pairs, a difference that was non-significant.

Sequencing used blood. The chain is built from TRBV11-2 and TRBJ1-5; D remains ambiguous. This TCR came from a boy aged 10-17 years in good health. The CDR3 is CASSLDVAAPQHF. The DNA of the CDR3 is TGTGCCAGCAGCTTAGACGTTGCGGCGCCCCAGCATTTT.